This entry features one TCR beta chain sequence. The antigen is not known. This CDR3 has 11 residues. The V end was cut by 4 bases, the J end by 5 bases, with 9 bases between. The germline V gene encodes CDR1 DFQATT and CDR2 SNEGSKA (reference sequence). Preparing the TCRbeta library involved the use of unique molecular identifiers. TCRdb called the PCR reads again in MiXCR, with one record for every CDR3 protein. The sample yields approximately 82,000 distinct CDR3 sequences, roughly 15% seen once. The data were taken from a study of T-cell reconstitution after alpha-beta-depleted transplantation in children. Findings and limits, study-wide: The main origin of T-cell counts and diversity one year after transplant was newly produced T cells.

The TCR was taken from a male patient aged 2 to 10 who had a stem cell transplant for acute lymphoblastic leukemia, so the T cells may come from the graft donor. Source: PBMCs, mostly from graft donor cells, taken 180 days after TCRalphabeta/CD19-depleted stem cell transplant. This chain links TRBV20-1 with TRBJ2-7; TRBD1 is a possible D gene (5 bases). CDR3 nucleotides: TGCAGTGCTAACAGGCCTGACGAGCAGTACTTC. Translating gives CSANRPDEQYF.